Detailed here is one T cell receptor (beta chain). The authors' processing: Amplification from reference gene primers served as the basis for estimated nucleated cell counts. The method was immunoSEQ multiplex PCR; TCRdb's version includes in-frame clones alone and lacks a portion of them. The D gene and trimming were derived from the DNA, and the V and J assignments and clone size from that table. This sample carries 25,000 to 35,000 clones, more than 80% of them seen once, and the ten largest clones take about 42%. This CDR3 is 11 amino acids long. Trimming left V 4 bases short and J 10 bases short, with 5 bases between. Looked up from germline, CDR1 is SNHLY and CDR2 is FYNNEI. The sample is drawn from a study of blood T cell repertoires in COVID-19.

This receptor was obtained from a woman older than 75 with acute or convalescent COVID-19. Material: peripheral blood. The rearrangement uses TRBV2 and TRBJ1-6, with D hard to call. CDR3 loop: CASSVGSPLHF. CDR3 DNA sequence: TGTGCCAGCAGTGTGGGCTCACCCCTCCACTTT.